This is a list of T cell receptor beta chains from one sample in a study of T cells after yellow fever vaccination. TCRdb passed the 5' RACE reads through MiXCR, listing each CDR3 protein once. The data contain roughly 50,000 distinct CDR3 sequences, roughly 7.3% of them singletons. The sequencing here drew on CD8+ T cells sorted from PBMCs, taken roughly 14 days after the first yellow fever vaccination. Receptor source: a man aged 18 to 30 who received the YFV17D yellow fever vaccine. CDR3s include the opening cysteine and the closing phenylalanine or tryptophan. D genes are given only for firm matches. Part of the rows lack a size; the others show once, few, many or a class for expanded clones.

clone_size d_call j_call v_call cdr3_aa cdr3_nt
NA NA TRBJ2-1 TRBV7-6 CASSLGNSNEQFF TGTGCCAGCAGCTTAGGCAATAGCAATGAGCAGTTCTTC
few TRBD1 TRBJ1-2 TRBV20-1 CSARDPGGNYGYTF TGCAGTGCTAGAGATCCAGGGGGCAACTATGGCTACACCTTC
many NA TRBJ2-3 TRBV25-1 CASSDGGQVTDTQYF TGTGCCAGCAGTGACGGGGGGCAGGTCACAGATACGCAGTATTTT
many TRBD2 TRBJ2-1 TRBV12-3/TRBV12-4 CASSLASGESSYNEQFF TGTGCCAGCAGTTTGGCTAGCGGGGAAAGCTCCTACAATGAGCAGTTCTTC
many NA TRBJ2-5 TRBV5-5 CASSSTGLQPPRAETQYF TGTGCCAGCAGCTCAACAGGGCTTCAACCACCTAGAGCAGAGACCCAGTACTTC
many NA TRBJ2-5 TRBV5-5 CASTKPGRQETQYF TGTGCCAGCACAAAACCGGGACGGCAAGAGACCCAGTACTTC
many TRBD1 TRBJ2-2 TRBV5-1 CASSLINDLPLTGGNTGELFF TGCGCCAGCAGCTTGATTAATGACCTTCCCCTGACAGGGGGCAATACCGGGGAGCTGTTTTTT
many NA TRBJ2-1 TRBV4-3 CASSQGPGSYNEQFF TGCGCCAGCAGCCAAGGCCCGGGCTCCTACAATGAGCAGTTCTTC
many NA TRBJ1-4 TRBV20-1 CSARTDATNEKLFF TGCAGTGCTAGAACTGACGCAACTAATGAAAAACTGTTTTTT
many NA TRBJ1-1 TRBV7-9 CASSLEGRGDNTEAFF TGTGCCAGCAGCTTAGAAGGGCGAGGGGATAACACTGAAGCTTTCTTT
many TRBD1 TRBJ2-3 TRBV7-8 CASSLRQGVFTDTQYF TGTGCCAGCAGCTTACGACAGGGGGTATTCACAGATACGCAGTATTTT
many NA TRBJ2-2 TRBV7-2 CASTRPGVNTGELFF TGTGCCAGCACCCGTCCCGGGGTGAACACCGGGGAGCTGTTTTTT
many NA TRBJ2-7 TRBV5-1 CASSAGAGYEQYF TGCGCCAGCAGCGCTGGCGCGGGGTACGAGCAGTACTTC